This is a list of T cell receptor beta chains from one sample in a study of cytomegalovirus exposure and HLA in healthy donors. TCRdb's copy holds only in-frame clones and misses some; the assay was immunoSEQ multiplex PCR. Seen here are some 210,000 clones, over 80% observed once, and the top ten hold 4.5% to 6%. Sequencing input: PBMCs. These receptors came from a young woman in good health and CMV-seronegative. CDR3s include the opening cysteine and the closing phenylalanine or tryptophan. Fields, in order: clone size, D gene, V gene, J gene, CDR3 DNA, CDR3 protein. D genes are given only for firm matches. Expanded clones get a size class; other rows say once, few or many, or leave the size out.

.	.	TRBV5-1	TRBJ2-5	TGCGCCAGCAGGCCTACGGGGGCCGAAGAGACCCAGTACTTC	CASRPTGAEETQYF
.	.	TRBV2	TRBJ2-3	TGTGCCAGCAGTGAAGCGCGCGGCACAGATACGCAGTATTTT	CASSEARGTDTQYF
.	.	TRBV6-5	TRBJ2-5	TGTGCCAGCGGGGTTTCTAGGGGGAAAGAGACCCAGTACTTC	CASGVSRGKETQYF
few	.	TRBV5-1	TRBJ2-3	TGCGCCAGCAGCCGAACGGGTGCAGGGTTCGAAAATACGCAGTATTTT	CASSRTGAGFENTQYF
.	.	TRBV4-2	TRBJ2-1	TGTGCCAGCAGCCAAGAAGGGGTTTCCTACAATGAGCAGTTCTTC	CASSQEGVSYNEQFF
once	.	TRBV15	TRBJ2-7	TGTGCCACCAGCAACCGGGCCTTCCTAGGCGAGCAGTACTTC	CATSNRAFLGEQYF
.	.	TRBV6-5	TRBJ1-5	TGTGCCAGCAGTCAAGTGGCAGGAAACAGGCCCCAGCATTTT	CASSQVAGNRPQHF
.	.	TRBV2	TRBJ2-5	TGTGCCAGCGTGGGAGCTCGGACCCAGTACTTC	CASVGARTQYF
.	.	TRBV19	TRBJ1-2	TGTGCCAGTAGTAGGGTGGAGACACGGGGGCATTATGGCTACACCTTC	CASSRVETRGHYGYTF
.	TRBD1	TRBV7-9	TRBJ2-3	TGTGCCAGCAGCGCAGGGGGTAGCTGGCAAAATACGCAGTATTTT	CASSAGGSWQNTQYF
.	.	TRBV30	TRBJ2-3	TGTGCCTGGAGTTGGGCCTACAGCACAGATACGCAGTATTTT	CAWSWAYSTDTQYF
once	TRBD1	TRBV18	TRBJ2-3	TGTGCCAGCTCGAATACCGGGACAGGGCCCAGCACAGATACGCAGTATTTT	CASSNTGTGPSTDTQYF
.	.	TRBV6-5	TRBJ1-2	TGTGCCAGCAGTTACCCCAGGGTGGGAGGCTACACCTTC	CASSYPRVGGYTF
.	.	TRBV29-1	TRBJ2-2	TGCAGCGTCTTACGACAGAACACCGGGGAGCTGTTTTTT	CSVLRQNTGELFF
few	.	TRBV19	TRBJ2-3	TGTGCCAGTAGTATAGGCGTCGGGCTCACAGATACGCAGTATTTT	CASSIGVGLTDTQYF
.	TRBD2	TRBV13	TRBJ2-7	TGTGCCAGCAGCTTAGGGGCGTCTAGCGGGATCTACGAGCAGTACTTC	CASSLGASSGIYEQYF
.	TRBD1	TRBV18	TRBJ1-5	TGTGCCAGCTCCGCCACTCAGGGGGCTCGGCAGCCCCAGCATTTT	CASSATQGARQPQHF